This T cell receptor beta chain was captured in a study of blood T cell repertoires in COVID-19. The CDR3 sequence is 14 residues long. Germline V gives CDR1 SNHLY, CDR2 FYNNEI. V shed 8 bases and J 7 bases; nucleotides not matched to a gene: 9. TCRdb's table, derived via immunoSEQ multiplex PCR, lists solely in-frame clones and lacks some. Altogether about 210,000 clones are present, about 90% being singletons, with the ten largest covering roughly 1.5%. Sequencing used peripheral blood. This clonotype was obtained from a man in his late teens or twenties with active or convalescent COVID-19. This sequence joins TRBV2 and TRBJ2-1; 9 nucleotides agree with TRBD2. This CDR3 is CASLWREGGNEQFF. Here the CDR3 DNA reads TGTGCCAGCTTATGGCGGGAGGGGGGAAATGAGCAGTTCTTC.